The next 12 T cell receptor beta chains were all read from a single sample in a study of identical twins. TCRdb itself ran the 5' RACE reads through MiXCR, one entry per CDR3 protein. The sample yields some 730,000 distinct CDR3 sequences, around a sixth seen once. The sample was also linked to a second study, of T cells expressing NK-cell markers.

The sequenced sample was PBMCs. These receptors were obtained from a woman between 18 and 29 years old in good health.

As for this clonotype: A clone one base away is much larger, so this may be a read error. This chain connects TRBV5-1 to TRBJ2-7; D might be TRBD1 (5 bases). The V and J ends lost 6 bases and 6 bases respectively, with 16 bases between them. Germline V gives CDR1 SGHRS, CDR2 YFSETQ. This CDR3 is built from 13 residues. In DNA form, the CDR3 reads TGCGCCAGCAACACACAAGGGGCAGCCGAGCAGTACTTC. Translating it yields CASNTQGAAEQYF.

This clonotype has a count of ten or more. The rearrangement joins TRBV7-8 to TRBJ1-1, with a possible D match to TRBD1 (5 bases). The CDR3 length is 16 residues. Germline loops: CDR1 SGHVS, CDR2 FQNEAQ. The V and J ends lost 2 bases and 0 bases respectively, with 13 bases between them. CDR3 protein: CASSLLARGMNTEAFF. DNA of the CDR3: TGTGCCAGCAGCTTACTTGCTCGGGGGATGAACACTGAAGCTTTCTTT.

This clonotype was detected a few times. The V gene is TRBV12-3 or TRBV12-4, the J gene TRBJ2-2; 11 bases line up with TRBD2. The CDR3 spans 16 residues. The junction had 5 bases not matched to a gene; V was cut back by 6 bases and J by 2 bases. The CDR3 reads CASSTGTSGNTGELFF. The DNA of the CDR3 is TGTGCCAGCAGCACGGGGACTAGCGGAAACACCGGGGAGCTGTTTTTT.

This clonotype was observed a handful of times. V and J are TRBV6-1 and TRBJ1-3; D is unclear. Trimming cost V 7 bases and J 4 bases, with 14 bases left between them. Germline-derived CDR1 and CDR2 are MNHNS and SASEGT. This CDR3 is built from 14 residues. CDR3 residues: CASTDSNRGNTIYF. Here the CDR3 DNA reads TGTGCCAGCACTGATTCTAACCGCGGAAACACCATATATTTT.

V and J are TRBV7-8 and TRBJ2-2; D is unresolved. V lost 5 bases and J 6 bases, leaving 13 bases between the germline ends. This CDR3 has 14 amino acids. Germline values: CDR1 SGHVS, CDR2 FQNEAQ. CDR3 sequence: CASSKLMVAGELFF. In DNA, the CDR3 is TGTGCCAGCAGCAAACTCATGGTTGCCGGGGAGCTGTTTTTT.

This clonotype has more than one count but fewer than ten. The chain has TRBV15 and TRBJ2-7; 7 nucleotides agree with TRBD2. V dropped 1 base and J dropped 4; count of bases not matched to a gene: 13. Germline-derived CDR1 and CDR2 are LNHNV and YYDKDF (reference sequence). This CDR3 is 17 amino acids long. In nucleotides, the CDR3 is TGTGCCACCAGCAGAGGGTCTGTCGGGAGGTTCGTGTACGAGCAGTACTTC. It codes for CATSRGSVGRFVYEQYF.

Regarding this clonotype: An end of the junction differs from the germline gene, which may be a read error. This rearrangement joins TRBV6-1 to TRBJ2-6; a possible D gene is TRBD1 (5 bases). The CDR3 contains 17 residues. CDR1 is MNHNS and CDR2 is SASEGT in the germline V gene. For the CDR3, the DNA is TGTGCCACCAGTGAAAGGGGCTCGGAATCTGGGGCCAACGTCCTGACTTTC. Translation gives CATSERGSESGANVLTF.

The rearrangement uses TRBV7-9 and TRBJ2-7; 7 positions match TRBD1. Trimming cost V 4 bases and J 0 bases; bases outside gene matches: 6. The CDR3 extends over 15 amino acids. Per germline, CDR1 SEHNR and CDR2 FQNEAQ (reference sequence). The CDR3 coding sequence is TGTGCCAGCAGCTCCAATCGACAGGGCTCCTACGAGCAGTACTTC. It yields the protein CASSSNRQGSYEQYF.

The chain joins TRBV3-1 to TRBJ2-1; 9 nucleotides align to TRBD2. V dropped 4 bases and J dropped 4; count of bases not matched to a gene: 8. Germline loops: CDR1 LGHDT, CDR2 YNNKEL (reference sequence). The CDR3 is 16 residues long. The CDR3 DNA reads as TGTGCCAGCAGCCTACCGGGTAGCGGGAGTTACAATGAGCAGTTCTTC. Residues: CASSLPGSGSYNEQFF.

This clonotype has at least ten counts. The V call is TRBV5-1, the J call TRBJ2-1; D tentatively fits TRBD1 or TRBD2 (5 bases each). CDR3 length: 15 amino acids. The germline CDR1 and CDR2 sequences are SGHRS and YFSETQ. Trimming took off 5 bases at V and 1 base at J, with 13 bases between the two ends. The CDR3 protein is CASRELGESYNEQFF. The CDR3 DNA follows: TGCGCCAGCAGGGAGCTAGGGGAGTCCTACAATGAGCAGTTCTTC.

J is TRBJ2-1 and V is TRBV28; D call uncertain. Trimming pared 4 bases from V and 4 bases from J, leaving 17 bases between. CDR1 and CDR2 from the germline V gene are MDHEN and SYDVKM. This CDR3 contains 16 residues. The CDR3 DNA is TGTGCCAGCAGTTCCTTTTCTACCGAAGTTTACAATGAGCAGTTCTTC. This gives the protein CASSSFSTEVYNEQFF.

This clonotype was counted at least ten times. The gene calls are TRBV7-9 and TRBJ2-7, with D unresolved. This CDR3 is built from 10 residues. Trimming shortened V by 8 bases and J by 5 bases, and 7 bases separated the two germline ends. The germline V gene encodes CDR1 SEHNR and CDR2 FQNEAQ (reference sequence). Written as DNA, the CDR3 is TGTGCCAGCGGTGGGAACGAGCAGTACTTC. Amino acids: CASGGNEQYF.